This is a list of T cell receptor beta chains from one sample in a study of blood T cell repertoires in COVID-19. Data came from immunoSEQ multiplex PCR; TCRdb stores just in-frame clones and leaves some out. The data hold a few hundred thousand clones, with roughly 88% observed a single time. Sequenced sample: PBMCs or T cells enriched from blood (not recorded which). Receptor source: a woman in her twenties or thirties who had recovered from COVID-19. Each CDR3 is given without its conserved first and last residue.

j_call v_call cdr3_aa
TRBJ2-5 TRBV11-2 ASSLASGRGEETQY
TRBJ2-7 TRBV20-1 SASEETSGAHEQY
TRBJ2-7 TRBV14 ASSLGFRGDEQY
TRBJ1-5 TRBV28 ASRGGWVSNQPQH
TRBJ1-4 TRBV18 ASSTLGQANEKLF
TRBJ1-1 TRBV6-5 ASSTVQGMNTEAF
TRBJ2-1 TRBV9 ASSPRTGGWQQF
TRBJ2-1 TRBV7-9 ASSLPQTGAENEQF
TRBJ1-4 TRBV4-2 ASSQDSGTGNEKLF
TRBJ2-1 TRBV3-1/TRBV3-2 ASSQVAGAYNEQF
TRBJ1-1 TRBV18 ASSPDSGNTEAF
TRBJ2-2 TRBV9 ASSRDTPYTGELF
TRBJ2-1 TRBV27 ASSQTDSGSAYNEQF
TRBJ1-6 TRBV6-5 ASSYIRAGSPLH
TRBJ1-2 TRBV19 ASTPVGTGDGYT
TRBJ2-2 TRBV7-3 ASSLTGRDNTGELF
TRBJ2-7 TRBV14 ASSQDILSYEQY
TRBJ2-7 TRBV5-1 ASSLELASTYEQY
TRBJ2-1 TRBV5-4 ASSKTASGKNNEQF
TRBJ2-3 TRBV9 ASSVEGGPYNPTDTQY
TRBJ1-1 TRBV5-4 ASSNREGSVLTEAF
TRBJ1-2 TRBV5-6 ASSSSPKTGGYGYT
TRBJ1-4 TRBV3-1/TRBV3-2 ASSYGQGGEKLF
TRBJ2-7 TRBV5-1 ASSLGLGAAYEQY
TRBJ1-2 TRBV5-4 ASSFDRNYGYT
TRBJ1-2 TRBV6-6 ASSPTDGYT
TRBJ2-7 TRBV29-1 SVDPQGSHEQY